These 9 T cell receptor beta chains were all obtained from the same sample, sequenced in a study of post-analysis software for immune sequencing data. Their recognized antigens are unknown. General observations from the study: The study found TRBV5-6, TRBV5-1 and TRBV20-1 among five TRBV segments more frequent in patients than controls.

Each TCR beta cDNA library carried unique molecular identifiers. Each CDR3 protein is one row after TCRdb ran MiXCR on the PCR reads. In the table there are about 210,000 distinct CDR3 sequences, 29% of which are singletons. Sequencing input: blood. All receptors come from a girl between 2 and 17 years old with multiple sclerosis.

V and J are TRBV20-1 and TRBJ1-1; D unclear. The CDR3 runs to 14 residues. Germline CDR1 and CDR2: DFQATT and SNEGSKA (reference sequence). Trimming took 0 bases from V and 1 from J, leaving 9 bases between them. The CDR3 spells CSAREPSSNTEAFF. CDR3 bases: TGCAGTGCTAGAGAACCCAGCTCGAACACTGAAGCTTTCTTT.

This clonotype was detected many times. The chain carries TRBV29-1 and TRBJ2-7; weak D call: TRBD1 (5 bases). Germline V gene data show CDR1 as SQVTM and CDR2 as ANQGSEA. This CDR3 has 14 amino acids. With 0 bases removed from V and 7 bases from J, the gap between germline ends came to 16 bases. The CDR3 sequence: CSVEEGQDRGEQYF. CDR3 bases: TGCAGCGTTGAAGAGGGGCAGGATCGAGGTGAGCAGTACTTC.

The chain couples TRBV12-3 or TRBV12-4 to TRBJ2-2; D unclear. The CDR3 length is 14 residues. Trimming shortened V by 6 bases and J by 0 bases, and 8 bases separated the two germline ends. This CDR3 is CASRLFANTGELFF. In DNA form, the CDR3 reads TGTGCCAGCAGACTCTTTGCGAACACCGGGGAGCTGTTTTTT.

Ten or more counts support this clonotype. The chain carries TRBV20-1 and TRBJ2-5; 14 nucleotides match TRBD2. CDR1 and CDR2 (germline): DFQATT, SNEGSKA (reference sequence). V gave up 0 bases and J gave up 11 bases; unmatched junction bases: 11. This CDR3 has 16 residues. The CDR3 here is CSARDPGTSGSGEQYF. As DNA, the CDR3 is TGCAGTGCTAGAGACCCCGGGACTAGCGGGAGTGGGGAGCAGTACTTC.

In its sample, this clonotype was seen many times. J is TRBJ1-2 and V is TRBV5-1; TRBD1 matches 9 bases. This CDR3 is built from 15 residues. V shed 4 bases and J 1 base; nucleotides not matched to a gene: 5. Germline CDR1 is SGHRS and CDR2 is YFSETQ. CDR3 DNA: TGCGCCAGCAGCCTACAGGGGGCTGTTAACTATGGCTACACCTTC. It yields the protein CASSLQGAVNYGYTF.

V and J are TRBV11-2 and TRBJ2-1; 11 bases map to TRBD2. The CDR3 spans 14 residues. Germline V gene data show CDR1 as SGHAT and CDR2 as FQNNGV. V lost 5 bases to trimming and J lost 11 bases; unmatched junction nucleotides: 8. The CDR3 nucleotides read TGTGCCAGCAGCCTGCCCGGGACTAGCGGCAAGCAGTTCTTC. It translates to CASSLPGTSGKQFF.

Comments on this clonotype: The junction shows a germline mismatch at one end, possibly a read error. The chain employs TRBV6-5 and TRBJ2-7, with 14 nucleotides matching TRBD2. This CDR3 spans 14 amino acids. Germline values: CDR1 MNHEY, CDR2 SVGAGI. CDR3 loop: CAGSQGLAGEGQYF. The DNA of the CDR3 is TGTGCCGGCAGTCAGGGACTAGCGGGAGAGGGGCAGTACTTC.

There are a few counts of this clonotype. The chain employs TRBV5-1 and TRBJ2-1; 7 bases line up with TRBD2. The J segment lost 7 bases and the V segment lost 2 bases, leaving 9 bases of the junction unmatched. This CDR3 spans 15 amino acids. CDR1 SGHRS and CDR2 YFSETQ come from the germline V gene. In DNA form, the CDR3 reads TGCGCCAGCAGCTTTAGGGCACCCGGGGGGAATGAGCAGTTCTTC. Translation: CASSFRAPGGNEQFF.

In its sample, this clonotype was seen many times. The chain uses TRBV20-1 and TRBJ1-2; D perhaps matches TRBD1 (5 bases). Germline CDR1 and CDR2: DFQATT and SNEGSKA (reference sequence). V lost 5 bases and J 2 bases, leaving 12 bases between the germline ends. The length of the CDR3 is 13 residues. CDR3 sequence: CSAPEGANYGYTF. The CDR3 nucleotides are TGCAGTGCTCCCGAAGGGGCGAACTATGGCTACACCTTC.